This TCR beta chain was recorded in a study of cytomegalovirus exposure and HLA in healthy donors. Regarding the study as a whole: The productive fraction for most TCR beta V segments was about 87% or about 30% in an earlier analysis.

With regard to this clone: The antigen remains unidentified.

Germline V lookup: CDR1 LNHDA, CDR2 SQIVND (reference sequence). The CDR3 sequence is 13 residues long. The trim removed 3 bases at V and 9 bases at J, leaving 5 bases unmatched. Whereas donors were nominally healthy upon sampling, unrecorded immune exposures were probable. With 60 Vbeta and 13 Jbeta primers, the PCR was carried out. TCRdb keeps only in-frame clones here, not all; method: immunoSEQ multiplex PCR. This sample's table has over 150,000 clones. This TCR derives from a boy younger than 18 in good health and CMV-seronegative. Input material: PBMCs. J is TRBJ1-5 and V is TRBV19, with 7 bases matching TRBD1. The CDR3 DNA reads as TGTGCCAGTAGTATCCAGACAGGGTGGCCCCAGCATTTT. It codes for CASSIQTGWPQHF.